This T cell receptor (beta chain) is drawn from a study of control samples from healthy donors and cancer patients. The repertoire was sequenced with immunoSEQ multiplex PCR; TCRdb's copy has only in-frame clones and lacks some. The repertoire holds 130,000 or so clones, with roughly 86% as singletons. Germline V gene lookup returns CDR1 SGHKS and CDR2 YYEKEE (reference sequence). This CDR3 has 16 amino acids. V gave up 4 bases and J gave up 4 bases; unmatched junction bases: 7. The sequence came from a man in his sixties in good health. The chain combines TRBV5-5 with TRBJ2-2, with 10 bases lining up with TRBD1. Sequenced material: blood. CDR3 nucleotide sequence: TGTGCCAGCAGCGGAGACAGGGGGCGCGTCACCGGGGAGCTGTTTTTT. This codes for CASSGDRGRVTGELFF. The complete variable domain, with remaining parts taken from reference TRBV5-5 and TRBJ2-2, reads DAGVTQSPTHLIKTRGQQVTLRCSPISGHKSVSWYQQVLGQGPQFIFQYYEKEERGRGNFPDRFSARQFPNYSSELNVNALLLGDSALYLCASSGDRGRVTGELFFGEGSRLTVL.